This T cell receptor beta chain came from a study of regulatory T cells in long-lasting Graves disease. Study observations and caveats: Lower TCR diversity was seen in persistent Graves' patients than in newly diagnosed ones.

Time point denoted: newly diagnosed GD, antithyroid drugs for less than 3 months. PBMCs were the source of the RNA used for TCR sequencing. Comment on this clonotype: Its target is not known. With a much larger clone just one base away, this may be a read error.

For TCR beta, libraries came from iRepertoire HTBI primers and Arm-PCR of CDR3 regions. TCRdb fed the multiplex PCR reads into MiXCR, producing one record per CDR3 protein. The data show roughly 500,000 distinct CDR3 sequences, approximately 15% seen once. These sequences were also reported in another study, on T cells in Graves' hyperthyroidism and ophthalmopathy. As that report states: The model's output predicted ophthalmopathy at a median of around 7 months prior to onset.

This specimen consisted of peripheral blood mononuclear cells (PBMCs), obtained at new diagnosis, from a patient treated with antithyroid drugs. This clonotype originated in a woman between 45 and 65 years old with Graves disease.

CDR3 DNA sequence: TGTGCCAGCAGTCCACCCCAGGACAGGGGGGGTACAGATACGCAGTATTTT. It specifies CASSPPQDRGGTDTQYF. The V and J genes are TRBV13 and TRBJ2-3, with 10 bases fitting TRBD1. With V trimmed by 6 bases and J by 3 bases, 12 bases remained unmatched. Germline V lookup: CDR1 PRHDT, CDR2 FYEKMQ (reference sequence). The CDR3 has 17 amino acids.